This TCR beta chain is from a study of shared clonotypes between healthy human individuals. Trimming removed 1 base from V and 8 bases from J, with 16 bases in between. CDR1 is SGHTA and CDR2 is FQGNSA in the germline V gene. This CDR3 comprises 15 residues. Study observations and caveats: Richness estimates generally favored naive over memory subsets. Represented genetic and exposure-history diversity was restricted by having few donors.

As for this clone: The antigen is not known.

Sequencing was performed with immunoSEQ multiplex PCR; in TCRdb, only in-frame clones are kept and a portion is missing. This sample yields approximately 2.3 million clones, of which 85% to 95% are seen a single time; approximately 0.4% belongs to the top ten. This clonotype was obtained from a man aged 18 to 29 in good health. Some clones in this sample may be carry-over from other donors' samples. J is TRBJ2-3 and V is TRBV7-2, with D perhaps given as TRBD1 or TRBD2 (6 bases each). Sequencing was carried out using naive CD4+ T cells from PBMCs. Regarding subset: CD45RA+ positively selected. The CDR3 DNA sequence: TGTGCCAGCAGCTTAGTGAGGCAAGGGGGAGGTACGCAGTATTTT. It codes for CASSLVRQGGGTQYF.